This TCR beta chain was observed in a study of cytomegalovirus exposure and HLA in healthy donors. With 4 bases removed from V and 2 bases from J, the gap between germline ends came to 17 bases. This CDR3 has 16 amino acids. The germline CDR1 and CDR2 sequences are SGHRS and YFSETQ. On this clone: Its antigen is not known.

General observations from the study: In an earlier analysis, about 87% or about 30%: the productive usage of most TCR beta V segments. Specificity for CMV antigens was confirmed in vitro for a few of the CMV-associated chains. When analyzed later, a missense DCLRE1C variant was found to be linked to TCR beta V- and J-gene trimming. Highest at DRB1 and lowest at HLA-C, TCR association rates differed among HLA loci in a later analysis.

The PCR was carried out with 60 Vbeta primers and 13 Jbeta primers. The table came from immunoSEQ multiplex PCR; TCRdb's copy has only in-frame clones and leaves some out. The sample has 95,000 to 150,000 clones, approximately 80% seen once; the top ten hold more than 10%. This TCR came from a woman aged 40 to 49 in good health and CMV-seropositive. The sequenced sample was PBMCs. The chain uses TRBV5-1 and TRBJ2-3, with D possibly TRBD2 on 6 matching bases. The CDR3 region is CASSPSVADSTDTQYF. CDR3 bases: TGCGCCAGCAGCCCCTCCGTAGCGGACTCCACAGATACGCAGTATTTT.